Shown below are 9 T cell receptor beta chains from a single sample sequenced in a study of control samples from healthy donors and cancer patients. Libraries were prepared by immunoSEQ multiplex PCR; TCRdb keeps only in-frame clonotypes and omits some of them. The table for this sample gives 150,000 to 200,000 clones. The sequenced sample was blood. The receptors come from a young woman in good health.

The rearrangement joins TRBV11-2 to TRBJ1-2; D not resolved. Trimming left V 5 bases short and J 3 bases short, with 16 bases between. This CDR3 has 15 residues. CDR1 is SGHAT, CDR2 FQNNGV, per germline. The CDR3 sequence is CASSPGPARDYGYTF. CDR3 in DNA: TGTGCCAGCAGCCCCGGGCCCGCGAGGGACTATGGCTACACCTTC.

V is TRBV6-1 and J is TRBJ2-7; D is unresolved. The CDR3 totals 10 residues. The germline V and J ends were trimmed by 3 bases and 3 bases, with 0 bases remaining between them. Germline V gene data show CDR1 as MNHNS and CDR2 as SASEGT. In DNA form, the CDR3 reads TGTGCCAGCAGTGACTACGAGCAGTACTTC. Its translation is CASSDYEQYF.

The gene calls are TRBV28 and TRBJ2-7; D remains ambiguous. Germline CDR1 is MDHEN and CDR2 is SYDVKM. With 3 bases removed from V and 2 bases from J, the gap between germline ends came to 8 bases. The CDR3 runs to 13 residues. CDR3 amino acids: CASSFSSAYEQYF. The CDR3 DNA sequence: TGTGCCAGCAGTTTCAGCAGTGCCTACGAGCAGTACTTC.

This sequence joins TRBV12-3 or TRBV12-4 and TRBJ2-3; 7 bases fit TRBD2. The CDR3 is 13 amino acids. The V segment lost 5 bases and the J segment 3 bases; nucleotides outside the gene matches: 2. Here the CDR3 reads CASSQGGTDTQYF. CDR3 in DNA: TGTGCCAGCAGTCAGGGAGGGACAGATACGCAGTATTTT.

V gene TRBV19 combines with J gene TRBJ1-1; D is possibly TRBD1 (5 bases). The CDR3 totals 13 residues. Germline V gene data show CDR1 as LNHDA and CDR2 as SQIVND (reference sequence). V was cut by 6 bases and J by 0 bases, with 8 bases left in between. As DNA, the CDR3 is TGTGCCAGTAGGAAGGGGTTGAACACTGAAGCTTTCTTT. Protein sequence: CASRKGLNTEAFF.

This rearrangement joins TRBV29-1 to TRBJ1-1; D may be TRBD1 (5 bases). The CDR3 consists of 14 residues. Between the trimmed V and J ends, which lost 3 bases and 1 base, there was a span of 12 bases. The germline gives CDR1 SQVTM, CDR2 ANQGSEA. CDR3 protein: CSVDLGLQNTEAFF. The DNA for the CDR3 is TGCAGCGTTGACCTGGGACTTCAGAACACTGAAGCTTTCTTT.

V is TRBV6-4 and J is TRBJ2-3; D is unresolved. Germline V gives CDR1 MRHNA, CDR2 SNTAGT. Trimming took off 5 bases at V and 6 bases at J, with 15 bases between the two ends. The CDR3 consists of 14 residues. The CDR3 region has the DNA TGTGCCAGCAGTCGCGACTTCGAGGCGGATACGCAGTATTTT. It is translated as CASSRDFEADTQYF.

This rearrangement joins TRBV2 to TRBJ2-1; no reliable D call. The CDR3 covers 12 residues. From germline, CDR1 is SNHLY and CDR2 FYNNEI. Trimming pared 3 bases from V and 8 bases from J, leaving 8 bases between. In nucleotides, the CDR3 is TGTGCCAGCAGTGACTGGCTCGATGAGCAGTTCTTC. This translates into CASSDWLDEQFF.

The CDR3 protein is CASSEGDRVSGYTF. The CDR3 DNA reads TGTGCCAGCAGTGAAGGGGACAGGGTATCTGGCTACACCTTC. The chain uses TRBV2 and TRBJ1-2; 9 positions match TRBD1. The CDR3 covers 14 residues. CDR1 is SNHLY, CDR2 FYNNEI, per germline. Trimming at V came to 1 base and at J to 7 bases, leaving 4 bases not matched to a gene.